The 5 T cell receptor beta chains in this list originate from one sample, sequenced in a study of regulatory T cells in long-lasting Graves disease. Described time point: newly diagnosed GD, antithyroid drugs for less than 3 months. RNA extracted from PBMCs served as the sequencing template. HTBI primers from iRepertoire and Arm-PCR of CDR3 regions yielded the TCR beta libraries. TCRdb processed the multiplex PCR reads anew with MiXCR; each CDR3 protein has one entry. The table lists 550,000 to 700,000 distinct CDR3 sequences, around 16% of them singletons. In addition, the sample was reused for a study of T cells in Graves' hyperthyroidism and ophthalmopathy.

The sequenced sample was peripheral blood mononuclear cells (PBMCs), obtained at new diagnosis, from a patient treated with antithyroid drugs. Source of these receptors: a man between 18 and 35 years old with Graves disease.

The CDR3, as DNA: TGTGCCAGCAGCCAAGATGGTCTAGCGGGAAGGTATGAGCAGTTCTTC. Protein product: CASSQDGLAGRYEQFF. The rearrangement uses TRBV3-1 and TRBJ2-1; TRBD2 matches at 9 bases. J was trimmed by 8 bases and V by 0 bases; bases with no gene match: 8. Germline V gives CDR1 LGHDT, CDR2 YNNKEL (reference sequence). CDR3 length equals 16 residues.

The chain carries TRBV28 and TRBJ2-7; 9 bases align to TRBD2. The CDR3 runs 15 residues. Germline CDR1 is MDHEN and CDR2 is SYDVKM. With 5 bases clipped from V and 1 base from J, the junction kept 6 bases outside the gene matches. The CDR3 loop reads CASSLDLAGSYEQYF. CDR3 sequence (DNA): TGTGCCAGCAGTCTCGATCTAGCGGGATCCTACGAGCAGTACTTC.

This clonotype was detected ten times or more. The chain combines TRBV20-1 with TRBJ2-5, with 8 bases lining up with TRBD1. Trimming cost V 7 bases and J 3 bases; bases outside gene matches: 7. The CDR3 is 13 residues long. Germline assignment: CDR1 DFQATT and CDR2 SNEGSKA (reference sequence). The DNA of the CDR3 is TGCAGTGGATTGGACAGGGCAGAAGAGACCCAGTACTTC. It encodes CSGLDRAEETQYF.

Of note for this clonotype: A read error may account for a junction end that differs from germline. V is TRBV3-1 and J is TRBJ1-4; D gene ambiguous. Looked up from germline, CDR1 is LGHDT and CDR2 is YNNKEL (reference sequence). This CDR3 comprises 16 residues. Here the CDR3 DNA reads TGTGCCAGCACCCAAGATCCCGGACGGAAAAATGAAAAACTGTTTTTT. It specifies CASTQDPGRKNEKLFF.

This clonotype was picked up many times. V gene TRBV12-3 or TRBV12-4 combines with J gene TRBJ2-3; possibly TRBD2 for D (6 bases). The length of the CDR3 is 14 residues. Trimming took 6 bases from V and 2 from J, leaving 12 bases between them. The CDR3 here is CASSYSGFTDTQYF. The CDR3 nucleotides read TGTGCCAGCAGCTATAGCGGTTTCACAGATACGCAGTATTTT.